A single sample is the source of the 22 T cell receptor beta chains below, sequenced in a study of shared clonotypes between healthy human individuals. The repertoire was sequenced with immunoSEQ multiplex PCR; TCRdb's copy has only in-frame clones and lacks some. The data contain 740,000 or so clones, 55% to 85% of them singletons. Sequenced: memory CD4+ T cells sorted from blood. Indicated subset: CD45RA-negative fraction. The receptors here all came from a woman aged 25 to 39 in good health.

The V gene is TRBV5-1, the J gene TRBJ2-5; D might be TRBD2 (6 bases). The DNA end favors TRBJ2-7, so the J call may be wrong. There are 15 residues in the CDR3. Germline V CDR1 and CDR2: SGHRS, YFSETQ. The CDR3 region has the DNA TGCGCCAGCAGCTTGTTGGGCGGGGAGTTCTACGAGCAGTACTTC. Translation gives CASSLLGGEFYEQYF.

The chain uses TRBV30 and TRBJ2-7, with unresolved D. This CDR3 has 15 amino acids. The germline gives CDR1 GTSNPN, CDR2 SVGIG (reference sequence). V was shortened by 0 bases and J by 2 bases, with 14 bases between the two germline ends. This CDR3 reads CAWSVPRSGAYEQYF. The CDR3 DNA reads as TGTGCCTGGAGTGTACCCCGAAGTGGTGCCTACGAGCAGTACTTC.

This chain connects TRBV9 to TRBJ2-3; the D gene could be TRBD1 or TRBD2 (6 bases each). CDR1 and CDR2 from the germline V gene are SGDLS and YYNGEE. Trimming shortened V by 0 bases and J by 4 bases, and 12 bases separated the two germline ends. The CDR3 spans 15 residues. The CDR3, as DNA: TGTGCCAGCAGCGTAGTGCCAGGGGAGGCAGATACGCAGTATTTT. As protein: CASSVVPGEADTQYF.

This clone turned up a few times. The CDR3 protein is CASSEQSGQPQHF. The CDR3 bases are TGTGCCAGCAGTGAACAGTCAGGCCAGCCCCAGCATTTT. This chain connects TRBV6-4 to TRBJ1-5; no reliable D call. This CDR3 spans 13 amino acids. V lost 3 bases and J lost 7, with 10 bases in between. Germline V lookup: CDR1 MRHNA, CDR2 SNTAGT.

The chain employs TRBV7-8 and TRBJ2-1, with D uncertain. Germline V CDR1 and CDR2: SGHVS, FQNEAQ. This CDR3 is 15 amino acids long. V was cut by 6 bases and J by 5 bases, with 17 bases left in between. The CDR3 loop is CASRLGGNTDNEQFF. The DNA of the CDR3 is TGTGCCAGCAGATTGGGTGGGAATACCGACAATGAGCAGTTCTTC.

The rearrangement joins TRBV4-2 to TRBJ1-1; D is undetermined. The length of the CDR3 is 13 residues. Germline CDR1 is LGHNA and CDR2 is YNFKEQ. V was cut by 0 bases and J by 4 bases, with 6 bases left in between. The CDR3 DNA reads as TGTGCCAGCAGCCAAGAGACACTCACTGAAGCTTTCTTT. Protein product: CASSQETLTEAFF.

The chain carries TRBV5-1 and TRBJ2-2, with D perhaps TRBD2 (6 bases). V was trimmed by 4 bases and J by 4 bases, leaving 14 bases between them. The CDR3 has 15 amino acids. Germline CDR1 reads SGHRS; CDR2 reads YFSETQ. The CDR3 DNA reads as TGCGCCAGCAGCCCCCCGGGACTCACCACCGGGGAGCTGTTTTTT. Amino acids: CASSPPGLTTGELFF.

This clone was seen just once. The chain combines TRBV4-1 with TRBJ2-5; 9 bases match TRBD2. Germline CDR1 reads MGHRA; CDR2 reads YSYEKL. J lost 2 bases, V lost 4 bases, and 14 bases had no gene match. The CDR3 contains 18 residues. DNA for the CDR3: TGCGCCAGCAGCCCCATCCAGAAGAGACTAGCGGAACAAGAGACCCAGTACTTC. This gives the protein CASSPIQKRLAEQETQYF.

The rearrangement joins TRBV7-9 to TRBJ2-1; D may be TRBD1 (5 bases). Germline CDR1 reads SEHNR; CDR2 reads FQNEAQ (reference sequence). The CDR3 has 13 amino acids. Deletions cut 3 bases from V and 6 bases from J, with 9 bases between. The chain's CDR3 is CASSFAQGNEQFF. The CDR3 coding sequence is TGTGCCAGCAGCTTCGCCCAGGGCAATGAGCAGTTCTTC.

This chain links TRBV7-9 with TRBJ2-1; 13 positions match TRBD2. The J segment lost 7 bases and the V segment lost 5 bases, leaving 11 bases of the junction unmatched. The CDR3 is made up of 17 amino acids. Germline CDR1 reads SEHNR; CDR2 reads FQNEAQ (reference sequence). The chain's CDR3 is CASSPLSQTSGRNEQFF. In nucleotides, the CDR3 is TGTGCCAGCAGCCCCCTTTCGCAGACTAGCGGGAGGAATGAGCAGTTCTTC.

This chain uses TRBV4-2 with TRBJ2-7, with TRBD2 as a possible D gene (6 bases). V was shortened by 4 bases and J by 0 bases, with 16 bases between the two germline ends. Germline values: CDR1 LGHNA, CDR2 YNFKEQ. This CDR3 contains 16 residues. The DNA of the CDR3 is TGTGCCAGCAGCCCACCGGGACTCAGGAGCTCCTACGAGCAGTACTTC. It is translated as CASSPPGLRSSYEQYF.

This clone was seen more than once but under ten times. This chain uses TRBV21-1 with TRBJ2-7; the tabulated D call, TRBD2, remains unverified against the DNA. TRBV21-1 is classified as a pseudogene. This CDR3 comprises 19 residues. CDR3 DNA sequence: TGTGCCAGCAGCAAAGCCCTACCACCTACAAGCGGGAACTCCTACGAGCAGTACTTC. It encodes CASSKALPPTSGNSYEQYF.

The rearrangement uses TRBV5-1 and TRBJ1-2; no firm D call. The CDR3 is made up of 15 amino acids. The germline CDR1 and CDR2 sequences are SGHRS and YFSETQ. V dropped 0 bases and J dropped 1 base, with 10 bases sitting between them. For the CDR3, the DNA is TGCGCCAGCAGCTTGGAGGCACCCGATAACTATGGCTACACCTTC. Its translation: CASSLEAPDNYGYTF. Combining the CDR3 with reference TRBV5-1 and TRBJ1-2 gives the whole variable domain KAGVTQTPRYLIKTRGQQVTLSCSPISGHRSVSWYQQTPGQGLQFLFEYFSETQRNKGNFPGRFSGRQFSNSRSEMNVSTLELGDSALYLCASSLEAPDNYGYTFGSGTRLTVV.

In its sample, this clone was seen once. CDR3 nucleotide sequence: TGTGCCAGCAGCCCGGGACTAGCGACTACCGGGGAGCTGTTTTTT. This sequence encodes CASSPGLATTGELFF. The chain carries TRBV11-2 and TRBJ2-2; 10 nucleotides align to TRBD2. This CDR3 contains 15 residues. V lost 5 bases to trimming and J lost 5 bases; unmatched junction nucleotides: 5. Germline V gene data show CDR1 as SGHAT and CDR2 as FQNNGV.

The genes are TRBV12-2 and TRBJ1-5. TRBV12-2 is termed a pseudogene. The CDR3 consists of 13 residues. CDR3: CASRLERSQPQHF. The CDR3 nucleotides read TGTGCAAGTCGCTTAGAGAGGAGTCAGCCCCAGCATTTT.

The chain is built from TRBV5-4 and TRBJ1-4, with a weak D call TRBD1 (6 bases). This CDR3 has 15 residues. Trimming removed 0 bases from V and 5 bases from J, with 11 bases in between. Germline lookup yields CDR1 SGHNT and CDR2 YYREEE (reference sequence). CDR3 bases: TGTGCCAGCAGCTTGGGAGGGACACTCAATGAAAAACTGTTTTTT. This codes for CASSLGGTLNEKLFF.

This chain uses TRBV5-1 with TRBJ2-1; 8 bases align to TRBD2. After removal of 3 bases from V and 8 bases from J, the junction contained 13 bases not matched to a gene. This CDR3 is 16 amino acids long. Looked up from germline, CDR1 is SGHRS and CDR2 is YFSETQ. The CDR3 protein is CASSSLSGRGSDEQFF. The CDR3 DNA reads TGCGCCAGCAGCTCACTCAGCGGGAGAGGTAGCGATGAGCAGTTCTTC.

J is TRBJ1-6 and V is TRBV19, with TRBD1 identical over 8 bases. Germline V gives CDR1 LNHDA, CDR2 SQIVND (reference sequence). The trim removed 9 bases at V and 9 bases at J, leaving 7 bases unmatched. This CDR3 has 13 residues. The CDR3 region is CASTGQETSPLHF. The DNA for the CDR3 is TGTGCCAGCACGGGACAGGAGACTTCACCCCTCCACTTT.

This clone was seen only a few times. A far larger clone is a single base away, which makes a read error likely. Other nucleotide sequences from this sample produce the same CDR3. This sequence joins TRBV5-1 and TRBJ2-3; TRBD1 matches at 8 bases. The CDR3 contains 16 residues. After removal of 0 bases from V and 0 bases from J, the junction contained 3 bases not matched to a gene. CDR1 is SGHRS and CDR2 is YFSETQ in the germline V gene. The CDR3 region has the DNA TGCGCCAGCAGCTTGGGCCAGGGGGCTAGCACAGATACGCAGTATTTT. Amino acid sequence: CASSLGQGASTDTQYF.

The J gene is TRBJ2-2, the V gene TRBV19, with 8 positions matching TRBD1. CDR1 and CDR2 (germline): LNHDA, SQIVND (reference sequence). V lost 5 bases to trimming and J lost 6 bases; unmatched junction nucleotides: 5. The CDR3 is made up of 14 amino acids. CDR3: CASSGRQGPGELFF. The CDR3 DNA sequence: TGTGCCAGTAGTGGGAGACAGGGGCCCGGGGAGCTGTTTTTT.

This clone was observed once. The genes are TRBV27 and TRBJ1-1, with 8 bases identical to TRBD1. Trimming cost V 3 bases and J 4 bases; bases outside gene matches: 7. Germline assignment: CDR1 MNHEY and CDR2 SMNVEV (reference sequence). The CDR3 is 15 residues long. The CDR3 DNA sequence: TGTGCCAGCAGTTTCATGGACAGGGTTGGCACTGAAGCTTTCTTT. It yields the protein CASSFMDRVGTEAFF.

This clone was seen repeatedly, ten times or more. J is TRBJ2-7 and V is TRBV11-2; D might be TRBD1 or TRBD2, each matching 5 bases. CDR1 and CDR2 from the germline V gene are SGHAT and FQNNGV. V lost 0 bases and J lost 3, with 12 bases in between. The CDR3 has 15 amino acids. The DNA of the CDR3 is TGTGCCAGCAGCTTAGATCGGGACCTAAACTACGAGCAGTACTTC. Its protein product is CASSLDRDLNYEQYF. Full variable domain (remainder filled in from reference TRBV11-2 and TRBJ2-7): EAGVAQSPRYKIIEKRQSVAFWCNPISGHATLYWYQQILGQGPKLLIQFQNNGVVDDSQLPKDRFSAERLKGVDSTLKIQPAKLEDSAVYLCASSLDRDLNYEQYFGPGTRLTVT.